This T cell receptor (beta chain) was captured in a study of T cell changes during pregnancy in multiple sclerosis. Germline CDR1 reads MDHEN; CDR2 reads SYDVKM. The CDR3 is 15 amino acids. V lost 5 bases to trimming and J lost 7 bases, with 17 bases between them. The method was immunoSEQ multiplex PCR; TCRdb's version includes in-frame clones alone and lacks a portion of them. The top ten hold 0.35% to 0.45% of the sample, which has 70,000 or so clones, approximately 90% seen once. Sample: CD4+ T cells from peripheral blood mononuclear cells, taken before pregnancy. This sequence originates from a female donor with multiple sclerosis, enrolled in a pregnancy study. The chain couples TRBV28 to TRBJ1-4; weak D call: TRBD1 (6 bases). This chain's CDR3 is CASSPPQGGGEKLFF. The CDR3 DNA reads as TGTGCCAGCAGTCCTCCACAGGGAGGGGGTGAAAAACTGTTTTTT.